These 17 T cell receptor beta chains share one sample of origin, sequenced in a study of a mutant IDH1 vaccine in newly diagnosed glioma (dated by TCRdb to the early 2020s). The time point label, read with the paper, signifies: week 11, during vaccination. A 20-mer mutant IDH1 peptide at 300 micrograms in Montanide made up each vaccine dose, which was injected subcutaneously together with topical imiquimod. The library was produced with the immunoSEQ multiplex PCR assay. The immuneACCESS repertoire file appears here via TCRdb, limited to in-frame rearrangements. These files lack a portion of the clones; in checked studies, under half of the deficit traces to unresolved V genes, and the cause of the others is not known. The sample records around 60,000 clones, approximately 89% of which are singletons. The top ten constitute 1.9% of the sample. Their antigens remain unidentified. This material consisted of PBMCs, taken from a glioma patient whose treatment included an IDH1 peptide vaccine. The receptors were sampled from a man aged 35-49 years with glioma.

The table lists this clone with a few counts. The gene calls are TRBV19 and TRBJ2-1; D remains ambiguous. The V gene lost 5 bases and the J gene lost 7 bases, with 18 bases spanning the gap. CDR3 length: 15 residues. The germline gives CDR1 LNHDA, CDR2 SQIVND (reference sequence). The CDR3 DNA follows: TGTGCCAGTAGTCAGGAGCAGGTCCTGGGGAATGAGCAGTTCTTC. As protein: CASSQEQVLGNEQFF.

This sequence joins TRBV9 and TRBJ2-1, with unresolved D. Trimming cost V 4 bases and J 12 bases, with 20 bases left between them. Germline V CDR1 and CDR2: SGDLS, YYNGEE. The length of the CDR3 is 14 residues. The DNA for the CDR3 is TGTGCCAGCAGCCCCGCGCCAACTACAAGTTGGCAGTTCTTC. It encodes CASSPAPTTSWQFF.

V usage is TRBV5-1 and J usage is TRBJ1-6; 9 positions match TRBD1. In germline, CDR1 is SGHRS, CDR2 YFSETQ. V was clipped by 2 bases and J by 9 bases; unmatched bases: 6. This CDR3 has 15 residues. This CDR3 is CASSFRQGDFSPLHF. In DNA form, the CDR3 reads TGCGCCAGCAGCTTCAGACAGGGGGATTTTTCACCCCTCCACTTT.

The chain uses TRBV5-5 and TRBJ1-1; 9 bases are shared with TRBD1. V lost 4 bases to trimming and J lost 8 bases; unmatched junction nucleotides: 9. CDR1 is SGHKS and CDR2 is YYEKEE in the germline V gene (reference sequence). The CDR3 covers 14 residues. CDR3 residues: CASSTQGAIAEAFF. The DNA for the CDR3 is TGTGCCAGCAGCACACAGGGGGCGATTGCAGAAGCTTTCTTT.

The CDR3 region is CASSSRDSKNIQYF. In DNA, the CDR3 is TGTGCCAGCAGTTCCCGGGACAGTAAAAACATTCAGTACTTC. The chain joins TRBV28 to TRBJ2-4; TRBD1 agrees at 7 bases. The CDR3 has 14 residues. V trimming: 4 bases; J trimming: 4 bases; junction bases outside the gene matches: 4. The germline gives CDR1 MDHEN, CDR2 SYDVKM.

The chain carries TRBV5-6 and TRBJ1-3; the match to TRBD1 covers 8 bases. Per the germline V gene, CDR1 is SGHDT and CDR2 is YYEEEE. Trimming took 1 base from V and 4 from J; bases not matched to a gene: 7. This CDR3 is 16 amino acids long. The CDR3 region has the DNA TGTGCCAGCAGCTTGCTTTCCAGGGGGCGCGGAAACACCATATATTTT. It codes for CASSLLSRGRGNTIYF.

The V call is TRBV5-1, the J call TRBJ1-2; the D is unclear. The CDR3 runs 14 residues. Germline values: CDR1 SGHRS, CDR2 YFSETQ. The germline V and J ends were trimmed by 0 bases and 8 bases, with 14 bases remaining between them. As DNA, the CDR3 is TGCGCCAGCAGCTTGGGGGGAGGCTCCCGGGGCTACACCTTC. Amino acid sequence: CASSLGGGSRGYTF. The full variable domain, with the rest looked up from reference TRBV5-1 and TRBJ1-2, is KAGVTQTPRYLIKTRGQQVTLSCSPISGHRSVSWYQQTPGQGLQFLFEYFSETQRNKGNFPGRFSGRQFSNSRSEMNVSTLELGDSALYLCASSLGGGSRGYTFGSGTRLTVV.

The gene calls are TRBV7-9 and TRBJ2-5, with no clear D. The V gene's germline CDR1 is SEHNR and CDR2 FQNEAQ (reference sequence). The CDR3 has 14 residues. Trimming cost V 5 bases and J 0 bases, with 10 bases left between them. CDR3 sequence (DNA): TGTGCCAGCAGCCCGCGGACCAACCAAGAGACCCAGTACTTC. It translates to CASSPRTNQETQYF.

This chain connects TRBV7-8 to TRBJ2-2; no clear D gene. The CDR3 totals 15 residues. CDR1 is SGHVS, CDR2 FQNEAQ, per germline. The V and J ends lost 0 bases and 0 bases respectively, with 5 bases between them. CDR3: CASSLAPTNTGELFF. The CDR3 coding sequence is TGTGCCAGCAGCTTAGCACCCACGAACACCGGGGAGCTGTTTTTT.

The chain recombines TRBV7-9 with TRBJ2-6; D possibly corresponds to TRBD1 (6 bases). The germline V gene has CDR1 SEHNR and CDR2 FQNEAQ (reference sequence). There are 15 residues in the CDR3. V was pared by 5 bases and J by 0 bases, with 8 bases between. CDR3 amino acids: CASSNRDSGANVLTF. In DNA form, the CDR3 reads TGTGCCAGCAGCAACAGGGACTCTGGGGCCAACGTCCTGACTTTC.

The chain recombines TRBV5-1 with TRBJ1-1, with D unclear. Germline lookup yields CDR1 SGHRS and CDR2 YFSETQ. The CDR3 contains 15 residues. Trimming left V 4 bases short and J 10 bases short, with 23 bases between. DNA of the CDR3: TGCGCCAGCAGCCCGGAAGTTTCTTTAAGCTTATTAGCTTTCTTT. Translated, it gives CASSPEVSLSLLAFF.

The gene calls are TRBV9 and TRBJ1-4; D may be TRBD1 (5 bases). Germline assignment: CDR1 SGDLS and CDR2 YYNGEE. The V end was cut by 0 bases, the J end by 4 bases, with 10 bases between. This CDR3 has 15 residues. The CDR3 DNA sequence: TGTGCCAGCAGCGTAGGACAGTTTCTTAATGAAAAACTGTTTTTT. Translation gives CASSVGQFLNEKLFF.

This chain uses TRBV28 with TRBJ2-6; D is unresolved. V lost 5 bases, J lost 1 base, and 9 bases lay in between. The CDR3 totals 15 residues. The germline V gene encodes CDR1 MDHEN and CDR2 SYDVKM. CDR3 DNA: TGTGCCAGCAGTCGAGTCGGGTCTGGGGCCAACGTCCTGACTTTC. Translation gives CASSRVGSGANVLTF. The complete variable domain, with remaining parts taken from reference TRBV28 and TRBJ2-6, reads DVKVTQSSRYLVKRTGEKVFLECVQDMDHENMFWYRQDPGLGLRLIYFSYDVKMKEKGDIPEGYSVSREKKERFSLILESASTNQTSMYLCASSRVGSGANVLTFGAGSRLTVL.

J is TRBJ2-7 and V is TRBV4-1; D not resolved. The CDR3 spans 15 residues. The ends were cut back, 0 bases at V and 3 bases at J, with 12 bases in the middle. Per germline, CDR1 MGHRA and CDR2 YSYEKL. The CDR3 loop reads CASSQDWYGNYEQYV. CDR3 nucleotide sequence: TGCGCCAGCAGCCAAGATTGGTACGGCAACTACGAGCAGTACGTC.

The chain uses TRBV28 and TRBJ1-1; 8 bases agree with TRBD1. CDR1 and CDR2 from the germline V gene are MDHEN and SYDVKM. This CDR3 has 14 residues. V trimming: 6 bases; J trimming: 2 bases; junction bases outside the gene matches: 5. The CDR3 DNA reads as TGTGCCAGCAGGCCCCAGGGGGCAAACACTGAAGCTTTCTTT. Its protein product is CASRPQGANTEAFF.

The chain combines TRBV11-2 with TRBJ2-4; 7 bases are a match to TRBD1. Trimming removed 5 bases from V and 3 bases from J; junction bases left unmatched: 10. Germline V CDR1 and CDR2: SGHAT, FQNNGV. The CDR3 totals 16 residues. CDR3 coding DNA: TGTGCCAGCAGCCCATCGACAGGGAGCGTCAAAAACATTCAGTACTTC. It specifies CASSPSTGSVKNIQYF.

The V and J genes are TRBV13 and TRBJ2-1; 10 bases are shared with TRBD2. There are 17 residues in the CDR3. V shed 1 base, J shed 2 bases, and the junction held 5 bases outside the gene matches. Germline CDR1 is PRHDT and CDR2 is FYEKMQ (reference sequence). Here the CDR3 reads CASSLEKAGGPYNEQFF. DNA for the CDR3: TGTGCCAGCAGCTTAGAGAAAGCGGGAGGGCCCTACAATGAGCAGTTCTTC. Full variable domain (outside the CDR3, taken from reference TRBV13 and TRBJ2-1): AAGVIQSPRHLIKEKRETATLKCYPIPRHDTVYWYQQGPGQDPQFLISFYEKMQSDKGSIPDRFSAQQFSDYHSELNMSSLELGDSALYFCASSLEKAGGPYNEQFFGPGTRLTVL.